This TCR beta chain was recorded in a study of T cells in localized non-small cell lung cancer (TCRdb year 2020). Turning to the overall study: The study examined T cell repertoires in 236 patients with early-stage NSCLC and compared tumors with uninvolved tumor-adjacent lungs. NSCLC patients had a mean age of roughly 69 years, and around 140 were male and about a hundred female. The cohort was made up of hundreds of treatment-naive NSCLC patients whose localized lung tumors had been resected. The study at large found these results: Multi-region tumor sequencing was not performed, so intratumor heterogeneity could not be excluded. Uninvolved tumor-adjacent lung showed the highest T cell clonality, higher than tumor, which suggests more focused antigenic responses in the adjacent lung. Since the design was exploratory, TCR variables were selected using unadjusted p-values with no false-discovery rate correction. A median of 57 of the top 100 tumor clones turned up in the paired uninvolved adjacent lung, and 25 to 30 of those clones also ranked among the top 100 of that same adjacent lung. Higher blood T cell density associated with longer overall survival, while higher adjacent-lung clonality associated with shorter survival.

At diagnosis, peripheral blood, uninvolved tumor-adjacent lung and tumor were collected and were preserved as a mix of fresh-frozen and FFPE material. For TCR repertoire profiling, the blood samples were analyzed as peripheral blood mononuclear cells. This clone was detected only a few times. Its antigen remains unidentified. The record has no base qualities; no much larger clone is one base away. The immunoSEQ Assay was used to sequence TCR beta CDR3 regions from DNA. The study's own analysis went as follows. T cell density was computed as TCR beta template counts normalized to usable DNA estimated by amplifying housekeeping genes. Using the preseqR package, richness was estimated by extrapolating to 120,000 templates for tissue samples and 400,000 templates for PBMC samples. Clonality was defined by subtracting Pielou's evenness from one. Tissue-enriched TCRs were identified by differential abundance testing using productive amino-acid clonotypes, minimum total count 5 and alpha 0.1. Repertoire overlap between compartments was quantified with the Jaccard Index and Morisita Overlap Index. TCR beta CDR3s were clustered by GLIPH together with public tetramer-defined viral CDR3s, and at least three viral sequences plus V-gene enrichment were required for viral motifs. Drawn from immuneACCESS, this table holds only the in-frame rearrangements with V and J called that TCRdb kept. Clones are partly lost; checked studies trace under half to an unresolved V gene and leave the rest unexplained. V, J and clone size are those of that table, while D and trimming were read from the DNA. This sample is represented by some 21,000 clones; over 75% of them were singletons. The leading ten clones occupy almost 30% of the sample.

This TCR was recovered from a male donor older than 55 with stage II lung adenocarcinoma. This material consisted of peripheral blood mononuclear cells, taken before any cancer treatment.

The DNA sequence reads TGCGCCAGCAGCTTCCGGGACAGGGGGCGAGGCTGGACCCCGGGGGAGCTGTTTTTT. This sequence encodes CASSFRDRGRGWTPGELFF. The rearrangement joined TRBV5-1 to TRBJ2-2; 12 central bases correspond to TRBD1. Reading the germline V gene gives CDR1 SGHRS and CDR2 YFSETQ. Measured from the cysteine to the phenylalanine, the CDR3 is 19 residues long. Of the read, only the CDR3 DNA is kept; its 57 bases are in frame from base 1. V is cut back by 2 bases and J by 8 bases, with 16 bases in the junction unmatched.